Sequencing of this T cell receptor beta chain was carried out in a study of cytotoxic CD8 clonotypes in ibrutinib-treated CLL (dated by TCRdb to 2020 to 2023). Describing the broader study: The cohort included more than 14 treatment-naive and about a dozen relapsed/refractory patients; roughly 17 were IGHV unmutated. Cryopreserved peripheral blood mononuclear cells were collected at three points: before therapy, at response, and at either sustained remission or disease progression. On average, each sample yielded some 250,000 productive templates and over 90,000 productive rearrangements. Of the approximately 87 people in the trial, 25 to 30 had longitudinal samples available. Partial responses were observed in 24 patients and complete responses in 2; after a median follow-up of about 69 months, remission was maintained in 15 or so patients and progression was observed in roughly twelve. Response samples were obtained after a median of approximately twelve months of treatment, with a range of roughly 6 to 40 months. Every remission and progressive disease sample was obtained while ibrutinib was still being received by the patients.

Turning to this clone: Its antigen is currently not known. Base qualities are not at hand, and no much larger clone is one base apart.

The time point label of this sample denotes: progressive disease on ibrutinib. For TCR beta library preparation, about 2 micrograms of genomic DNA were extracted from the cryopreserved PBMCs. Longitudinal blood samples from CLL patients receiving ibrutinib monotherapy were subjected to high-throughput TCR beta sequencing. The patients took part in an open-label, single-center phase 2 trial of ibrutinib monotherapy. Each clonotype received, on average, roughly 9.6x coverage in deep resolution sequencing performed on a MiSeq, where the target depth lay between 1 in 1 million and 1 in 200,000 T cells. TCR beta libraries were generated with the immunoSEQ hsTCRB Kit. The authors' analysis ran thus. Data were analyzed with ImmunoSEQ Data Assistant and ImmunoSEQ Analyzer, with V, D and J genes assigned per IMGT definitions. Clonality, with values ranging from 0 to 1, was calculated as one minus the normalized Shannon entropy of productive rearrangement frequencies. Only overrepresented clonotypes making up at least 0.05% of the repertoire of each patient were included in the public clonotype analysis. More than ten repertoires from age-matched healthy donors, obtained from immuneACCESS, served as clonality controls. TCRdb limited this immuneACCESS table to in-frame rearrangements with V and J called. A share of clones is missing; checked studies link under half to unresolved V genes, and the rest is unexplained. The V and J calls and clone size are taken from that table; D and trimming were inferred from the DNA. The sample data list 150,000 to 200,000 clones, and roughly 90% of these were observed just once. In total, the top ten clones hold around 2.7% of the sample.

CDR1 is given as GTSNPN and CDR2 as SVGIG, both from the germline V gene (reference sequence). V is trimmed back by 2 bases and J by 10 bases, and the junction contains 9 bases that no gene match accounts for. From its cysteine to its phenylalanine, the CDR3 spans 13 amino acids. The entry retains the CDR3 DNA only, 39 bases that are in frame from base 1. What the research found in general, with its limitations: Public clonotypes were rare and either shrank or stayed stable during treatment, and the rise in clonality at ibrutinib response reflected expansion of private clonotypes. An increase in clonality was observed at ibrutinib response, with clonality remaining stable during sustained remission and falling back toward baseline at progression. Lymph node repertoires were not examined, and the timing of sampling was not matched between patients in sustained remission and those whose disease progressed. At baseline, clonality was higher than in age-matched healthy donors and showed a strong correlation with circulating CD8+ T-cell counts.

This sequence uses TRBV30 and TRBJ1-2; TRBD1 lines up with 8 middle nucleotides. Sample: PBMCs, taken at disease progression, from a patient treated with ibrutinib. The clonotype was recovered from a human donor with chronic lymphocytic leukemia. In nucleotides, the sequence is TGTGCCTGGAGTCGTACAGGGGGAAATGACTACACCTTC. Its translation reads: CAWSRTGGNDYTF.